Presented here are 15 T cell receptor beta chains from one specimen sequenced in a study of technical replicates of blood from several donors. Produced via immunoSEQ multiplex PCR; TCRdb's table is partial and in-frame only. Among roughly 82,000 clones listed, 90% to 95% were seen once. Sequenced: T cells isolated from PBMCs. Receptors originate from a human donor in good health.

The J gene is TRBJ1-2, the V gene TRBV7-9; D not resolved. V gave up 5 bases and J gave up 8 bases, with 15 bases separating them. Germline CDR1 and CDR2: SEHNR and FQNEAQ (reference sequence). There are 13 residues in the CDR3. DNA for the CDR3: TGTGCCAGCAGCCTAACGCGGTTCAGCGGCTACACCTTC. This codes for CASSLTRFSGYTF.

This clone has a single count. This chain joins TRBV29-1 and TRBJ2-1, with TRBD2 matching 8 bases. Germline V CDR1 and CDR2: SQVTM, ANQGSEA. This CDR3 spans 11 amino acids. The CDR3 nucleotides read TGCACCCACGGGAGGGGCAATGAGCAGTTCTTC. Translated, it gives CTHGRGNEQFF.

The chain has TRBV11-3 and TRBJ1-2; 8 nucleotides line up with TRBD1. CDR3 length equals 12 residues. The V and J ends lost 5 bases and 6 bases, in that order; junction bases with no gene match: 2. CDR1 and CDR2 (germline): SGHNT, YENEEA. For the CDR3, the DNA is TGTGCCAGCAGCAGGACAGGGCATGGCTACACCTTC. Its translation: CASSRTGHGYTF. Variable domain in full (rest from reference TRBV11-3 and TRBJ1-2): EAGVVQSPRYKIIEKKQPVAFWCNPISGHNTLYWYLQNLGQGPELLIRYENEEAVDDSQLPKDRFSAERLKGVDSTLKIQPAELGDSAVYLCASSRTGHGYTFGSGTRLTVV.

The rearrangement uses TRBV2 and TRBJ2-2; D might be TRBD1 (5 bases). Germline assignment: CDR1 SNHLY and CDR2 FYNNEI. This CDR3 spans 13 amino acids. The V and J ends lost 4 bases and 3 bases respectively, with 6 bases between them. Here the CDR3 reads CASSGTYTGELFF. DNA of the CDR3: TGTGCCAGCAGTGGGACATACACCGGGGAGCTGTTTTTT.

The V gene is TRBV2, the J gene TRBJ2-6; TRBD1 aligns across 7 bases. CDR1 and CDR2 (germline): SNHLY, FYNNEI. The CDR3 spans 14 residues. The ends lost 6 bases at V and 7 bases at J; junction bases unmatched: 6. The CDR3 DNA is TGTGCCAGCAGGGCAGGGGGTTTCGCCAACGTCCTGACTTTC. This sequence encodes CASRAGGFANVLTF.

This clone occurred once. The chain recombines TRBV6-1 with TRBJ2-4, with TRBD1 matching 9 bases. J gave up 8 bases and V 6 bases, and 5 bases lay outside the gene matches. Looked up from germline, CDR1 is MNHNS and CDR2 is SASEGT. The CDR3 totals 13 residues. Written as DNA, the CDR3 is TGTGCCAGCAGCACGGACAGGGGTGACATTCAGTACTTC. Protein product: CASSTDRGDIQYF.

This sequence joins TRBV18 and TRBJ2-5; 13 bases fit TRBD2. The CDR3 length is 18 residues. V gave up 1 base and J gave up 2 bases; unmatched junction bases: 7. Germline loops: CDR1 KGHSH, CDR2 LQKENI. The CDR3 reads CASSPRPSLAGGQETQYF. The CDR3 region has the DNA TGTGCCAGCTCACCACGACCTTCACTAGCGGGGGGGCAAGAGACCCAGTACTTC.

The genes are TRBV29-1 and TRBJ2-1; TRBD2 aligns across 7 bases. With V trimmed by 2 bases and J by 0 bases, 10 bases remained unmatched. The CDR3 has 17 amino acids. CDR1 and CDR2 from the germline V gene are SQVTM and ANQGSEA. CDR3 sequence: CSVESWVAGLSYNEQFF. CDR3 in DNA: TGCAGCGTTGAAAGCTGGGTAGCGGGCCTCTCCTACAATGAGCAGTTCTTC.

This rearrangement joins TRBV6-1 to TRBJ2-7, with 9 bases fitting TRBD2. This CDR3 has 16 residues. Trimming cost V 4 bases and J 4 bases; bases outside gene matches: 11. Germline lookup yields CDR1 MNHNS and CDR2 SASEGT. CDR3 bases: TGTGCCAGCAGTGGTAGTAGCGGGAGCTCGTTGTACGAGCAGTACTTC. Its protein product is CASSGSSGSSLYEQYF.

The CDR3 spells CASSFSQGGDTQYF. CDR3 bases: TGTGCCAGCAGCTTTTCACAGGGGGGGGATACGCAGTATTTT. The gene calls are TRBV7-9 and TRBJ2-3, with D perhaps matching TRBD1 (8 bases). V lost 3 bases, J lost 6 bases, and 13 bases lay in between. Germline assignment: CDR1 SEHNR and CDR2 FQNEAQ (reference sequence). The CDR3 is made up of 14 amino acids.

The chain employs TRBV5-1 and TRBJ2-1; tentatively, D is TRBD1 (6 bases). The germline gives CDR1 SGHRS, CDR2 YFSETQ. The V end lost 1 base, the J end lost 1 base, and 9 bases lay between the germline ends. CDR3 length: 15 residues. The CDR3 is CASSLRQGSYNEQFF. CDR3 sequence (DNA): TGCGCCAGCAGCTTGAGGCAGGGGTCCTACAATGAGCAGTTCTTC.

This chain's CDR3 is CAISVRLATMDTQYF. CDR3 coding DNA: TGTGCCATCAGTGTCAGACTAGCTACGATGGATACGCAGTATTTT. The chain is built from TRBV10-3 and TRBJ2-3, with 7 nucleotides matching TRBD2. CDR1 and CDR2 from the germline V gene are ENHRY and SYGVKD. The CDR3 has 15 residues. J gave up 6 bases and V 4 bases, and 10 bases lay outside the gene matches.

The chain recombines TRBV30 with TRBJ1-1; perhaps TRBD1 as D (5 bases). CDR1 is GTSNPN and CDR2 is SVGIG in the germline V gene (reference sequence). The CDR3 length is 13 residues. V was clipped by 0 bases and J by 9 bases, with 14 bases between them. CDR3 sequence (DNA): TGTGCCTGGAGTGTAGGGGCGGGGTTTAAAGCTTTCTTT. Protein sequence: CAWSVGAGFKAFF.

This chain uses TRBV5-1 with TRBJ2-1, with 10 bases matching TRBD2. J lost 8 bases, V lost 4 bases, and 3 bases had no gene match. Germline V CDR1 and CDR2: SGHRS, YFSETQ. The CDR3 has 13 amino acids. CDR3 region: CASSAGTSDEQFF. For the CDR3, the DNA is TGCGCCAGCAGCGCCGGGACTAGCGATGAGCAGTTCTTC.

This chain connects TRBV5-1 to TRBJ2-1, with D uncertain. The CDR3 has 11 amino acids. Germline CDR1 is SGHRS and CDR2 is YFSETQ. Between the trimmed V and J ends, which lost 4 bases and 15 bases, there was a span of 14 bases. Here the CDR3 reads CASSMAEMLFF. The DNA of the CDR3 is TGCGCCAGCAGCATGGCGGAGATGCTGTTCTTC.